This is a list of T cell receptor beta chains from one sample in a study of blood T cell repertoires in COVID-19. Data came from immunoSEQ multiplex PCR; TCRdb stores just in-frame clones and leaves some out. The top ten clones hold 5.5% of a sample with some 130,000 clones, approximately 81% of them seen once. The sample consisted of PBMCs or T cells enriched from blood (not recorded which). These receptor sequences come from a man aged 35 to 55 with acute COVID-19. CDR3s leave out the opening cysteine and the closing phenylalanine or tryptophan. The order of the fields is J gene, V gene, CDR3 protein.

J: TRBJ2-3; V: TRBV7-8; CDR3: ASSLSPVMQY
J: TRBJ2-7; V: TRBV5-1; CDR3: ASSLAGGGYEQY
J: TRBJ1-1; V: TRBV30; CDR3: AWSGSRGNTEAF
J: TRBJ1-3; V: TRBV7-9; CDR3: ASTPQGSGNTIY
J: TRBJ2-1; V: TRBV7-2; CDR3: ASSLRAGGPNEQF
J: TRBJ2-7; V: TRBV5-1; CDR3: ASSLGGNLLYEQY
J: TRBJ1-1; V: TRBV10-3; CDR3: ATGTPNTEAF
J: TRBJ2-1; V: TRBV4-3; CDR3: ASSQQDRARGTEQF
J: TRBJ1-1; V: TRBV15; CDR3: ATSRVPGQGIKEAF
J: TRBJ2-3; V: TRBV5-4; CDR3: ASSSQASGTADTQY
J: TRBJ1-1; V: TRBV9; CDR3: ASSALPWATEAF
J: TRBJ2-7; V: TRBV5-1; CDR3: ASSPNTGQGYEQY
J: TRBJ1-5; V: TRBV19; CDR3: ASSIQDSGNQPQH
J: TRBJ2-6; V: TRBV4-2; CDR3: ASSQAGPGANVLT
J: TRBJ2-5; V: TRBV19; CDR3: ASSMRQGIQETQY
J: TRBJ2-1; V: TRBV21-1; CDR3: ASSFRDYNEQF
J: TRBJ2-3; V: TRBV19; CDR3: ASSIGSGSTDTQY
J: TRBJ1-1; V: TRBV10-2; CDR3: ASSSPPTEHMNTEAF
J: TRBJ2-5; V: TRBV28; CDR3: ASSTGDRGLEETQY
J: TRBJ2-5; V: TRBV7-2; CDR3: ASSLARGQVQETQY
J: TRBJ1-1; V: TRBV10-3; CDR3: ATDNNGQADLGAF
J: TRBJ1-5; V: TRBV19; CDR3: ASSIYRGSNQPQH
J: TRBJ1-1; V: TRBV5-4; CDR3: ASSHITGEAF
J: TRBJ2-7; V: TRBV6-2/TRBV6-3; CDR3: ASSYSPIGTGWIHEQY
J: TRBJ2-5; V: TRBV28; CDR3: ASSDRRGQETQY
J: TRBJ1-1; V: TRBV4-3; CDR3: ASSPGTGGTEAF
J: TRBJ2-3; V: TRBV7-2; CDR3: ASSLVAGASDTQY
J: TRBJ2-7; V: TRBV7-8; CDR3: ASSFLQSYEQY
J: TRBJ1-5; V: TRBV28; CDR3: ASSFFDQPQH
J: TRBJ2-1; V: TRBV7-8; CDR3: ASRLPGTSGRNEQF
J: TRBJ1-1; V: TRBV28; CDR3: ASSYRDMGTEAF
J: TRBJ1-2; V: TRBV6-5; CDR3: ASSYVTRGTYGYT
J: TRBJ1-3; V: TRBV3-1/TRBV3-2; CDR3: ASSQDLTRGNTIY
J: TRBJ2-1; V: TRBV11-2; CDR3: ASSSPRTSGGHEQF
J: TRBJ2-1; V: TRBV19; CDR3: ASSISAGRTYYNEQF
J: TRBJ2-3; V: TRBV29-1; CDR3: SVESPTSGATDTQY
J: TRBJ2-1; V: TRBV9; CDR3: ASSDTSGSDEQF
J: TRBJ2-5; V: TRBV7-8; CDR3: ASSHPPAGETQY
J: TRBJ1-5; V: TRBV7-8; CDR3: ASSLARVYSNQPQH
J: TRBJ2-1; V: TRBV24-1; CDR3: ATSDHASGYNEQF
J: TRBJ1-5; V: TRBV6-2/TRBV6-3; CDR3: ASSYSDRGNPQH
J: TRBJ1-5; V: TRBV19; CDR3: ASSRYTGVGQPQH
J: TRBJ1-3; V: TRBV30; CDR3: AWSVRGEGNTIY